This T cell receptor beta chain emerged from a study of shared clonotypes between healthy human individuals. General study results and limits: Investigators expected sequencing depth to affect clonotype sharing among donors. Generally, estimated richness proved larger in naive subsets than it did in memory subsets. Enrolling few donors narrowed the genetic and exposure-history diversity that was represented.

The assay was run at deep level. TCRdb's table, derived via immunoSEQ multiplex PCR, lists solely in-frame clones and lacks some. This table holds about 2.4 million clones, approximately 92% found once. About this clone itself: As yet, its antigen is unknown.

The receptor was isolated from a man younger than 35 in good health. Sequenced: naive CD4+ T cells sorted from blood. The subset was: CD45RA+ positively selected.

CDR3 coding DNA: TGTGCCAGCAATGGGGTGCAGGGCTACACCTTC. Protein sequence: CASNGVQGYTF. This sequence joins TRBV28 and TRBJ1-2; D remains unclear. Germline V gene sequence: CDR1 MDHEN, CDR2 SYDVKM. The CDR3 consists of 11 residues. Trimming removed 7 bases at V and 8 bases at J, with 11 bases between.